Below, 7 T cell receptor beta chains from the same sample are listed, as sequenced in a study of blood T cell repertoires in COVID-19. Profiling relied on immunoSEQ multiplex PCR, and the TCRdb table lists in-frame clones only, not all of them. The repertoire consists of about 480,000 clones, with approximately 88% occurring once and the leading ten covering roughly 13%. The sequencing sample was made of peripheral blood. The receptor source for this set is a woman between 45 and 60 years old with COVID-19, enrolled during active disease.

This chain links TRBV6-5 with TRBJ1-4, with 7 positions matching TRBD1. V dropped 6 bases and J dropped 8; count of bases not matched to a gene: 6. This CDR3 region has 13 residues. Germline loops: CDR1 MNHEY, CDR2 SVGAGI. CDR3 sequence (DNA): TGTGCCAGCAGCGGGGACAGAGGAGAAAAACTGTTTTTT. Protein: CASSGDRGEKLFF.

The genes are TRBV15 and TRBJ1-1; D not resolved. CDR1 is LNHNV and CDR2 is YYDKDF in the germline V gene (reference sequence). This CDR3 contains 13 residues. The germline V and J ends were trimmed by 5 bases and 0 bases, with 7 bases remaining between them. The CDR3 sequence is CATSPFVNTEAFF. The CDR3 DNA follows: TGTGCCACCAGCCCTTTCGTGAACACTGAAGCTTTCTTT.

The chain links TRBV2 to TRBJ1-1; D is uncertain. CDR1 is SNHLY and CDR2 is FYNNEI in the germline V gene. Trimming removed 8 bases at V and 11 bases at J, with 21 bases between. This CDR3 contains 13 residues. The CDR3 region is CASSPTWLRGAFF. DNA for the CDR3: TGTGCCAGCTCCCCTACATGGCTCCGCGGGGCTTTCTTT.

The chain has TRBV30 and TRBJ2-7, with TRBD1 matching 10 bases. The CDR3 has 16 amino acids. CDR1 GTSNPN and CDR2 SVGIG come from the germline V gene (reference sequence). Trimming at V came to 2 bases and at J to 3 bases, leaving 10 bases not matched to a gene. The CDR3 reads CAWSRRRGQGGYEQYF. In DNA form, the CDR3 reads TGTGCCTGGAGTCGGCGCCGCGGACAGGGGGGCTACGAGCAGTACTTC.

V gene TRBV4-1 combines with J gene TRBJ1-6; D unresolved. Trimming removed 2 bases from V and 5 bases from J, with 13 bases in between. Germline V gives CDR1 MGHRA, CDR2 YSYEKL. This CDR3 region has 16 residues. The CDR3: CASSQKGRLNNSPLHF. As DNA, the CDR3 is TGCGCCAGCAGCCAAAAAGGTCGACTGAATAATTCACCCCTCCACTTT.

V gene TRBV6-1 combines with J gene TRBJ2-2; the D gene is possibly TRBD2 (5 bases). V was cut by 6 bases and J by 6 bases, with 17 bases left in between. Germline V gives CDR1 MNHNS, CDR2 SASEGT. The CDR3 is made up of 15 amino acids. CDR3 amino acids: CASSHSPGRAGELFF. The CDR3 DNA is TGTGCCAGCAGCCACTCCCCCGGGCGGGCCGGGGAGCTGTTTTTT.

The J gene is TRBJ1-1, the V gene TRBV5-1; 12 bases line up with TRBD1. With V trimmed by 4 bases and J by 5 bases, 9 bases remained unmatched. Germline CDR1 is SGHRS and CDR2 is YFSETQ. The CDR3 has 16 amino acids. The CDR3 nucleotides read TGCGCCAGCAGCGGGACAGGGGGCGCCACGAGAACTGAAGCTTTCTTT. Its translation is CASSGTGGATRTEAFF.